These T cell receptor beta chains were read from a single sample in a study of blood T cell repertoires in COVID-19. Profiled with immunoSEQ multiplex PCR; TCRdb holds only in-frame clones, not every one. The sample has about 140,000 clones, 84% seen once; the top ten hold roughly 10%. Sequencing was done on a sample of peripheral blood. Receptors originate from a man aged 60 to 69 with active or convalescent COVID-19. The CDR3 runs from the conserved cysteine through the conserved F or W. A D gene is named only where the DNA matches it firmly. A row's size may be missing; if present it is once, few, many or a size class.

D: TRBD1; size: .; J: TRBJ1-1; V: TRBV10-3; CDR3: CAISGTGTTEAFF; DNA: TGTGCCATCAGTGGGACAGGGACCACTGAAGCTTTCTTT
D: .; size: .; J: TRBJ1-1; V: TRBV28; CDR3: CASSSHRRSPNGEAFF; DNA: TGTGCCAGCAGTTCGCACAGGCGGAGTCCGAACGGTGAAGCTTTCTTT
D: .; size: .; J: TRBJ1-2; V: TRBV5-4; CDR3: CASSLDGVSYGYTF; DNA: TGTGCCAGCAGCTTGGACGGAGTCAGCTATGGCTACACCTTC
D: .; size: once; J: TRBJ1-2; V: TRBV5-1; CDR3: CASSLSGVIPYGYTF; DNA: TGCGCCAGCAGCTTGTCAGGGGTAATCCCCTATGGCTACACCTTC
D: TRBD2; size: .; J: TRBJ2-6; V: TRBV7-7; CDR3: CASSPGGSGANVLTF; DNA: TGTGCTAGCAGCCCGGGGGGCTCTGGGGCCAACGTCCTGACTTTC
D: TRBD1; size: .; J: TRBJ1-4; V: TRBV19; CDR3: CASSAWDRSNEKLFF; DNA: TGTGCCAGTAGTGCATGGGACAGATCTAATGAAAAACTGTTTTTT
D: .; size: .; J: TRBJ1-5; V: TRBV10-2; CDR3: CATRDGSNQPQHF; DNA: TGCGCCACTAGAGACGGGAGCAATCAGCCCCAGCATTTT
D: .; size: once; J: TRBJ2-2; V: TRBV25-1; CDR3: CASSGGINTGELFF; DNA: TGTGCCAGCAGTGGCGGGATTAACACCGGGGAGCTGTTTTTT
D: .; size: .; J: TRBJ2-7; V: TRBV29-1; CDR3: CSVILSGLYEQYF; DNA: TGCAGCGTTATTCTCTCTGGGCTCTACGAGCAGTACTTC
D: .; size: .; J: TRBJ1-1; V: TRBV28; CDR3: CASSFPGFRSMNTEAFF; DNA: TGTGCCAGCAGTTTCCCGGGGTTTCGCAGCATGAACACTGAAGCTTTCTTT
D: .; size: .; J: TRBJ1-3; V: TRBV7-2; CDR3: CASSFTGWTGNTIYF; DNA: TGTGCCAGCAGCTTTACAGGGTGGACCGGAAACACCATATATTTT
D: .; size: .; J: TRBJ2-3; V: TRBV11-3; CDR3: CASSLVVERKALWDTQYF; DNA: TGTGCCAGCAGCTTAGTTGTGGAGCGGAAGGCTCTTTGGGATACGCAGTATTTT
D: TRBD1; size: few; J: TRBJ1-6; V: TRBV19; CDR3: CASSMGTGDFNSPLHF; DNA: TGTGCCAGTAGTATGGGAACAGGGGATTTTAATTCACCCCTCCACTTT
D: .; size: once; J: TRBJ1-6; V: TRBV18; CDR3: CASSPTGDYNSPLHF; DNA: TGTGCCAGCTCACCGACAGGAGACTATAATTCACCCCTCCACTTT
D: .; size: many; J: TRBJ2-1; V: TRBV3-1/TRBV3-2; CDR3: CASSQAYNEQFF; DNA: TGTGCCAGCAGCCAAGCTTACAATGAGCAGTTCTTC
D: .; size: .; J: TRBJ1-2; V: TRBV13; CDR3: CASRRQAYGYTF; DNA: TGTGCCAGCAGGAGACAGGCCTATGGCTACACCTTC
D: TRBD1; size: .; J: TRBJ1-3; V: TRBV25-1; CDR3: CASSEYVQGVGGNTIYF; DNA: TGTGCCAGCAGTGAATATGTCCAGGGGGTAGGTGGAAACACCATATATTTT
D: TRBD1; size: .; J: TRBJ2-6; V: TRBV30; CDR3: CAWSDRTGSPSGANVLTF; DNA: TGTGCCTGGAGTGATCGGACAGGGTCCCCCTCTGGGGCCAACGTCCTGACTTTC
D: .; size: .; J: TRBJ2-1; V: TRBV9; CDR3: CASSDFSGLSYNEQFF; DNA: TGTGCCAGCTCAGACTTTAGCGGACTCTCCTACAATGAGCAGTTCTTC
D: TRBD2; size: .; J: TRBJ2-1; V: TRBV25-1; CDR3: CASSLTGTRPRNEQFF; DNA: TGTGCCAGCAGTCTTACCGGGACTAGGCCCAGGAATGAGCAGTTCTTC
D: .; size: .; J: TRBJ2-1; V: TRBV7-2; CDR3: CASSLRDGISEQFF; DNA: TGTGCCAGCAGCTTGCGGGATGGGATTAGCGAGCAGTTCTTC
D: TRBD1; size: .; J: TRBJ1-2; V: TRBV19; CDR3: CASIPRWGTARGYGYTF; DNA: TGTGCCAGTATTCCACGCTGGGGGACAGCGAGGGGCTATGGCTACACCTTC
D: TRBD1; size: few; J: TRBJ1-2; V: TRBV28; CDR3: CASSFPTGSYGYTF; DNA: TGTGCCAGCAGTTTTCCGACAGGGAGCTATGGCTACACCTTC
D: .; size: few; J: TRBJ1-2; V: TRBV21-1; CDR3: CASSKFSKGYTF; DNA: TGTGCCAGCAGCAAATTCTCTAAGGGCTACACCTTC
D: TRBD2; size: .; J: TRBJ2-1; V: TRBV2; CDR3: CASSVGTSGGPYNEQFF; DNA: TGTGCCAGCAGTGTCGGGACTAGCGGGGGTCCCTACAATGAGCAGTTCTTC
D: TRBD1; size: .; J: TRBJ2-2; V: TRBV12-5; CDR3: CASGWTPTGVGNTGELFF; DNA: TGTGCTAGTGGTTGGACTCCAACAGGGGTTGGCAACACCGGGGAGCTGTTTTTT
D: .; size: .; J: TRBJ2-5; V: TRBV7-2; CDR3: CASSLDGGRETQYF; DNA: TGTGCCAGCAGTTTAGATGGGGGGAGGGAGACCCAGTACTTC
D: TRBD2; size: .; J: TRBJ2-4; V: TRBV6-2/TRBV6-3; CDR3: CASSYSRGGSIQYF; DNA: TGTGCCAGCAGTTACTCGCGGGGAGGGAGCATTCAGTACTTC
D: .; size: .; J: TRBJ2-7; V: TRBV25-1; CDR3: CASSKDISYEQYF; DNA: TGTGCCAGCAGTAAGGACATTTCCTACGAGCAGTACTTC
D: .; size: .; J: TRBJ2-7; V: TRBV4-1; CDR3: CASSRDSLSYEQYF; DNA: TGCGCCAGCAGCCGTGACAGTCTATCCTACGAGCAGTACTTC
D: .; size: .; J: TRBJ1-5; V: TRBV7-2; CDR3: CASSLARAYTGQPQHF; DNA: TGTGCCAGCAGCTTAGCGCGTGCCTACACGGGTCAGCCCCAGCATTTT
D: TRBD1; size: .; J: TRBJ2-1; V: TRBV9; CDR3: CASSVARDRAMNEQFF; DNA: TGTGCCAGCAGCGTAGCACGGGACAGGGCAATGAATGAGCAGTTCTTC
D: TRBD2; size: .; J: TRBJ2-3; V: TRBV30; CDR3: CAWNPGSGGAGDTQYF; DNA: TGTGCCTGGAACCCGGGGAGCGGGGGGGCCGGGGATACGCAGTATTTT
D: TRBD1; size: .; J: TRBJ1-2; V: TRBV19; CDR3: CASLTGGGYTF; DNA: TGTGCCAGCCTGACAGGGGGAGGCTACACCTTC
D: .; size: .; J: TRBJ2-3; V: TRBV16; CDR3: CASSPDGYLAHTQYF; DNA: TGTGCCAGCAGCCCGGACGGCTACCTAGCCCATACGCAGTATTTT
D: .; size: .; J: TRBJ1-3; V: TRBV6-5; CDR3: CASSYGGRDGNTIYF; DNA: TGTGCCAGCAGTTACGGCGGCAGGGATGGAAACACCATATATTTT
D: TRBD1; size: .; J: TRBJ2-4; V: TRBV30; CDR3: CAWSSGQGVQAKNIQYF; DNA: TGTGCCTGGAGTTCTGGACAGGGAGTTCAAGCCAAAAACATTCAGTACTTC
D: .; size: .; J: TRBJ1-5; V: TRBV28; CDR3: CASSLAFSNQPQHF; DNA: TGTGCCAGCAGTTTGGCATTTAGCAATCAGCCCCAGCATTTT
D: TRBD1; size: .; J: TRBJ1-6; V: TRBV27; CDR3: CASTNDRVNSPLHF; DNA: TGTGCCAGCACTAACGACAGGGTAAATTCACCCCTCCACTTT
D: TRBD1; size: .; J: TRBJ2-2; V: TRBV5-5; CDR3: CASSLARGHTGELFF; DNA: TGTGCCAGCAGCTTGGCCAGGGGGCACACCGGGGAGCTGTTTTTT
D: .; size: .; J: TRBJ1-4; V: TRBV7-2; CDR3: CASSLQGNLGEKLFF; DNA: TGTGCCAGCAGCTTACAGGGGAACTTAGGAGAAAAACTGTTTTTT
D: .; size: .; J: TRBJ2-1; V: TRBV7-9; CDR3: CASSPPLRHRSSYNEQFF; DNA: TGTGCCAGCAGCCCACCCCTGAGGCACCGGAGCTCCTACAATGAGCAGTTCTTC
D: .; size: .; J: TRBJ1-1; V: TRBV27; CDR3: CASSFSRTGVGVPEAFF; DNA: TGTGCCAGCAGTTTCTCCCGGACGGGGGTGGGGGTCCCTGAAGCTTTCTTT
D: .; size: .; J: TRBJ1-5; V: TRBV7-2; CDR3: CASTPSNNQPQHF; DNA: TGTGCCAGCACCCCCTCTAATAATCAGCCCCAGCATTTT
D: TRBD2; size: once; J: TRBJ2-5; V: TRBV9; CDR3: CASSPRTSGRGETQYF; DNA: TGTGCCAGCAGCCCGAGGACTAGCGGGAGGGGAGAGACCCAGTACTTC
D: TRBD2; size: once; J: TRBJ2-7; V: TRBV30; CDR3: CAWMGGIAYEQYF; DNA: TGTGCCTGGATGGGGGGGATCGCCTACGAGCAGTACTTC
D: TRBD1; size: .; J: TRBJ1-2; V: TRBV27; CDR3: CASSSLIDRDHNYGYTF; DNA: TGTGCCAGCAGTTCCCTAATCGACAGGGACCATAACTATGGCTACACCTTC
D: TRBD2; size: .; J: TRBJ2-1; V: TRBV7-2; CDR3: CASSLRGGGYNEQFF; DNA: TGTGCCAGCAGCCTCCGGGGGGGAGGCTACAATGAGCAGTTCTTC
D: TRBD1; size: few; J: TRBJ1-6; V: TRBV4-1; CDR3: CASSPGTGNSPLHF; DNA: TGCGCCAGCAGCCCCGGGACAGGAAATTCACCCCTCCACTTT
D: TRBD1; size: .; J: TRBJ1-4; V: TRBV18; CDR3: CASSPGTENEKLFF; DNA: TGTGCCAGCTCACCCGGGACAGAGAATGAAAAACTGTTTTTT
D: .; size: .; J: TRBJ2-1; V: TRBV5-5; CDR3: CASSPAPLTGTEQFF; DNA: TGTGCCAGCAGTCCGGCCCCCTTAACAGGGACTGAGCAGTTCTTC
D: TRBD1; size: .; J: TRBJ1-5; V: TRBV18; CDR3: CASSPGQGLVNQPQHF; DNA: TGTGCCAGCTCACCGGGACAGGGGCTAGTCAATCAGCCCCAGCATTTT